This TCR beta chain was documented in a study of cytomegalovirus exposure and HLA in healthy donors. General observations from the study: CMV serostatus stood as the only immune exposure information on hand. There were 164 TCR beta chains listed as cytomegalovirus-associated. According to a later analysis, donors in an Asian-associated ancestry cluster reportedly had fewer N-insertions than the roughly 720-donor mean.

The CDR3 loop spans 14 amino acids. Germline assignment: CDR1 LNHDA and CDR2 SQIVND (reference sequence). Trimming took 9 bases from V and 2 from J; bases not matched to a gene: 9. Concerning this clone: What it binds is unknown.

Nominally healthy donors were sampled, though unrecorded immune exposures were likely. 60 Vbeta and 13 Jbeta primers were used in PCR. Sequenced by immunoSEQ multiplex PCR; TCRdb stores in-frame clones only, minus some. The sample has 110,000 to 150,000 clones, over 70% seen once. Input material: PBMCs. The origin of this receptor is a male donor in good health and CMV-seronegative. V is TRBV19 and J is TRBJ1-1; 7 bases are a match to TRBD1. CDR3 residues: CASFDRAVNTEAFF. The CDR3 DNA reads as TGTGCCAGCTTCGACAGGGCTGTCAACACTGAAGCTTTCTTT.